Each of the 16 T cell receptor beta chains below was sequenced from the same sample in a study of blood T cell repertoires in COVID-19 (dated by TCRdb to the early 2020s). The receptor library was made with the immunoSEQ multiplex PCR assay. TCRdb obtained this table from immuneACCESS and retained in-frame rearrangements with V and J assigned. These tables miss some clones; where compared with another copy, unresolved V genes account for less than half of the shortfall, and the remainder is unexplained. The sample table records around 120,000 clones; around 87% of these occur just once. Roughly 4% of the sample lies in the top ten. Material for sequencing was peripheral blood. These receptors were taken from a woman aged 60 to 75 with COVID-19, enrolled during active disease.

The rearrangement uses TRBV7-9 and TRBJ2-5; the D gene is possibly TRBD1 (7 bases). Per germline, CDR1 SEHNR and CDR2 FQNEAQ (reference sequence). V lost 5 bases and J lost 5, with 21 bases in between. CDR3 length: 16 amino acids. The CDR3 nucleotides are TGTGCCAGCAGCCGCCGAGACAGGGATGGAGGGGAGACCCAGTACTTC. Translated, it gives CASSRRDRDGGETQYF.

This clone appeared a few times. The chain links TRBV3-1 (or the pseudogene TRBV3-2) to TRBJ1-6; D may be TRBD1 (5 bases). Germline V gene sequence: CDR1 LGHDT, CDR2 YNNKEL (reference sequence). The CDR3 totals 16 residues. Trimming removed 0 bases at V and 10 bases at J, with 16 bases between. CDR3 sequence (DNA): TGTGCCAGCAGCCAAGATCCCTCAGGGAACAGATCACCCCTCCACTTT. This sequence encodes CASSQDPSGNRSPLHF.

This clone was seen only once. The chain employs TRBV9 and TRBJ2-1, with 10 bases fitting TRBD2. This CDR3 region has 17 residues. V shed 0 bases, J shed 5 bases, and the junction held 8 bases outside the gene matches. Germline CDR1 reads SGDLS; CDR2 reads YYNGEE. The CDR3 protein is CASSVDPAGGFDNEQFF. The CDR3 nucleotides are TGTGCCAGCAGCGTAGACCCAGCGGGGGGGTTTGACAATGAGCAGTTCTTC.

The CDR3 nucleotides are TGTGCCAGCAGCCCCTTTCTTAGCAATCAGCCCCAGCATTTT. Encoded protein: CASSPFLSNQPQHF. The rearrangement links TRBV3-1 (or the pseudogene TRBV3-2) to TRBJ1-5, with D uncertain. V was pared by 4 bases and J by 0 bases, with 7 bases between. Germline loops: CDR1 LGHDT, CDR2 YNNKEL (reference sequence). The CDR3 is made up of 14 amino acids.

This chain joins TRBV19 and TRBJ1-2; D is undetermined. The CDR3 is 15 residues long. Germline V CDR1 and CDR2: LNHDA, SQIVND (reference sequence). Trimming left V 7 bases short and J 2 bases short, with 17 bases between. CDR3 protein: CASTLQATVNYGYTF. Here the CDR3 DNA reads TGTGCCAGTACCCTACAAGCAACAGTCAACTATGGCTACACCTTC.

The chain combines TRBV29-1 with TRBJ2-1; TRBD2 agrees at 15 bases. This CDR3 has 16 amino acids. The germline V gene encodes CDR1 SQVTM and CDR2 ANQGSEA. The V segment lost 6 bases and the J segment 4 bases; nucleotides outside the gene matches: 7. CDR3 sequence: CSVVGLAGGDYNEQFF. For the CDR3, the DNA is TGCAGCGTAGTAGGACTAGCGGGGGGGGATTACAATGAGCAGTTCTTC.

CDR3 sequence (DNA): TGTGCCAGCAGCTTAGATCGGTGGGGCCTCAAGAACACCGGGGAGCTGTTTTTT. Translating it yields CASSLDRWGLKNTGELFF. The chain joins TRBV7-9 to TRBJ2-2, with D perhaps matching TRBD1 (5 bases). Looked up from germline, CDR1 is SEHNR and CDR2 is FQNEAQ (reference sequence). V dropped 1 base and J dropped 1 base, with 16 bases sitting between them. This CDR3 spans 18 amino acids.

The chain uses TRBV6-4 and TRBJ1-2, with 8 bases matching TRBD1. This CDR3 is 19 amino acids long. CDR1 and CDR2 (germline): MRHNA, SNTAGT. The J segment lost 8 bases and the V segment lost 4 bases, leaving 24 bases of the junction unmatched. CDR3 in DNA: TGTGCCAGCAGTGCCCCCGGGACAGGCGAACCTACTGGCCTCGAGGGCTACACCTTC. This sequence encodes CASSAPGTGEPTGLEGYTF.

The V and J genes are TRBV9 and TRBJ2-2, with 7 bases identical to TRBD1. This CDR3 is 17 amino acids long. Germline assignment: CDR1 SGDLS and CDR2 YYNGEE. V lost 0 bases to trimming and J lost 1 base; unmatched junction nucleotides: 6. This chain's CDR3 is CASSVDPGTENTGELFF. The CDR3 DNA reads as TGTGCCAGCAGCGTAGATCCCGGGACAGAGAACACCGGGGAGCTGTTTTTT.

The chain links TRBV29-1 to TRBJ1-1; unclear D gene. V shed 2 bases and J shed 1 base, with 8 bases lying between them. Germline CDR1 reads SQVTM; CDR2 reads ANQGSEA. CDR3 length equals 13 residues. The CDR3 nucleotides are TGCAGCGTTGAAATACGGGAGAACACTGAAGCTTTCTTT. It encodes CSVEIRENTEAFF. Full variable domain (remainder filled in from reference TRBV29-1 and TRBJ1-1): SAVISQKPSRDICQRGTSLTIQCQVDSQVTMMFWYRQQPGQSLTLIATANQGSEATYESGFVIDKFPISRPNLTFSTLTVSNMSPEDSSIYLCSVEIRENTEAFFGQGTRLTVV.

The chain links TRBV18 to TRBJ1-1; 10 bases line up with TRBD1. CDR3 size: 14 residues. Germline V gives CDR1 KGHSH, CDR2 LQKENI. Trimming cost V 3 bases and J 5 bases; bases outside gene matches: 3. The CDR3 here is CASSPGTGVTEAFF. The CDR3 DNA follows: TGTGCCAGCTCACCGGGGACAGGGGTGACTGAAGCTTTCTTT. The full variable domain, in which reference TRBV18 and TRBJ1-1 provide the parts outside the CDR3, is NAGVMQNPRHLVRRRGQEARLRCSPMKGHSHVYWYRQLPEEGLKFMVYLQKENIIDESGMPKERFSAEFPKEGPSILRIQQVVRGDSAAYFCASSPGTGVTEAFFGQGTRLTVV.

The gene calls are TRBV24-1 and TRBJ2-1; the match to TRBD1 covers 9 bases. V was pared by 4 bases and J by 2 bases, with 8 bases of the junction left unmatched. The CDR3 contains 17 residues. Germline loops: CDR1 KGHDR, CDR2 SFDVKD. This CDR3 reads CATSESPGTGTYNEQFF. The CDR3 nucleotides are TGTGCCACCAGTGAGTCCCCCGGGACAGGGACCTACAATGAGCAGTTCTTC.

The chain couples TRBV6-2 or TRBV6-3 to TRBJ1-1, with D possibly being TRBD1 (6 bases). V was clipped by 0 bases and J by 5 bases, with 10 bases between them. This CDR3 has 14 residues. Germline V gives CDR1 MNHEY, CDR2 SVGEGT. The chain's CDR3 is CASSYSGGATEAFF. DNA of the CDR3: TGTGCCAGCAGTTACTCGGGGGGGGCAACTGAAGCTTTCTTT.

This clone was seen only once. The genes are TRBV6-2 or TRBV6-3 and TRBJ2-5; unclear D gene. The length of the CDR3 is 19 residues. With 0 bases removed from V and 5 bases from J, the gap between germline ends came to 25 bases. Germline values: CDR1 MNHEY, CDR2 SVGEGT. The DNA of the CDR3 is TGTGCCAGCAGTTACTCGATCTCCCCGAATTTACAGTCGTCGGAGACCCAGTACTTC. The encoded protein is CASSYSISPNLQSSETQYF.

The rearrangement links TRBV5-8 to TRBJ2-7, with a possible D match to TRBD2 (5 bases). Trimming stripped 4 bases from V and 3 bases from J, with 20 bases between. The germline V gene encodes CDR1 SGHTS and CDR2 YDEGEE. This CDR3 is built from 16 residues. CDR3 protein: CASSGGSSALGYEQYF. The CDR3 nucleotides read TGTGCCAGCAGCGGCGGGTCATCCGCTCTTGGCTACGAGCAGTACTTC. The full variable domain, completed using reference TRBV5-8 and TRBJ2-7, is EAGVTQSPTHLIKTRGQQATLRCSPISGHTSVYWYQQALGLGLQFLLWYDEGEERNRGNFPPRFSGRQFPNYSSELNVNALELEDSALYLCASSGGSSALGYEQYFGPGTRLTVT.

This clone was found once. The V call is TRBV5-1, the J call TRBJ2-3; 12 bases align to TRBD1. Germline CDR1 SGHRS, CDR2 YFSETQ. The V and J ends lost 3 bases and 3 bases, in that order; junction bases with no gene match: 8. There are 17 residues in the CDR3. The CDR3 DNA is TGCGCCAGCAGCTCGGGACAGGGGGCTCAACGTACAGATACGCAGTATTTT. Translating gives CASSSGQGAQRTDTQYF.